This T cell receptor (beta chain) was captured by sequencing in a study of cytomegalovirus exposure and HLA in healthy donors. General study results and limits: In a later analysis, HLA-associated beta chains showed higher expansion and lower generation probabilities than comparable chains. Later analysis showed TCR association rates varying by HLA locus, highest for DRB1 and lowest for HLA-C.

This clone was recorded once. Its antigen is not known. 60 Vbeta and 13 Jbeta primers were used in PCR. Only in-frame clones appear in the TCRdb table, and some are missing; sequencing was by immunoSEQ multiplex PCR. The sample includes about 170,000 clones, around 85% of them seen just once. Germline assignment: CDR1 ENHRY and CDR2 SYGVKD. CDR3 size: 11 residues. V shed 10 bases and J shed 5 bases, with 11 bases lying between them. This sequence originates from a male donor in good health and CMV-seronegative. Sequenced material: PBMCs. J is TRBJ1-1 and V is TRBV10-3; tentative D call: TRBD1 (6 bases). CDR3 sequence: CATLTGTEAFF. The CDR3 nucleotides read TGTGCCACCCTAACAGGGACTGAAGCTTTCTTT.